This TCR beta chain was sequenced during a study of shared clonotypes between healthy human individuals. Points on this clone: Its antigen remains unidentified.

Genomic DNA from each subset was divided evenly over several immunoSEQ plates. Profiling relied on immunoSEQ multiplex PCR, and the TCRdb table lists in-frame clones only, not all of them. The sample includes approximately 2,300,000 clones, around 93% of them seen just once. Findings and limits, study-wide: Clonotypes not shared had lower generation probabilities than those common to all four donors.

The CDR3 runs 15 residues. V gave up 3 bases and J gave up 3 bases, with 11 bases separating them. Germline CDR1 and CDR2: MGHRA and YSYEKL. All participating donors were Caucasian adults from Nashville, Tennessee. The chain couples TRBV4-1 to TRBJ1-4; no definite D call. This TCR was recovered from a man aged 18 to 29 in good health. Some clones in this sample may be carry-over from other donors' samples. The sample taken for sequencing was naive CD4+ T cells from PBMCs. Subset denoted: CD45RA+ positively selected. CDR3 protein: CASSQPAWANEKLFF. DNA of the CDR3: TGCGCCAGCAGCCAGCCGGCGTGGGCTAATGAAAAACTGTTTTTT.